This TCR beta chain was observed in a study of T-cell reconstitution after alpha-beta-depleted transplantation in children. Using unique molecular identifiers, the investigators prepared the TCRbeta library. TCRdb re-derived calls from the PCR reads in MiXCR, one entry per CDR3 protein. The sample carries about 400,000 distinct CDR3 sequences, around 20% recorded once. Trimming cost V 1 base and J 8 bases, with 15 bases left between them. Germline-derived CDR1 and CDR2 are SGHVS and FNYEAQ. The CDR3 runs 15 residues. This clonotype was counted ten times or more. The sequencing used PBMCs from the stem cell graft donor, collected from the stem cell graft. The sequence derives from a human donor who donated a stem cell graft to a child with acute myeloid leukemia. The genes are TRBV7-6 and TRBJ2-1, with D possibly TRBD1 on 6 matching bases. CDR3 residues: CASSLGLPQGDEQFF. As DNA, the CDR3 is TGTGCCAGCAGCTTAGGACTGCCACAGGGAGATGAGCAGTTCTTC.